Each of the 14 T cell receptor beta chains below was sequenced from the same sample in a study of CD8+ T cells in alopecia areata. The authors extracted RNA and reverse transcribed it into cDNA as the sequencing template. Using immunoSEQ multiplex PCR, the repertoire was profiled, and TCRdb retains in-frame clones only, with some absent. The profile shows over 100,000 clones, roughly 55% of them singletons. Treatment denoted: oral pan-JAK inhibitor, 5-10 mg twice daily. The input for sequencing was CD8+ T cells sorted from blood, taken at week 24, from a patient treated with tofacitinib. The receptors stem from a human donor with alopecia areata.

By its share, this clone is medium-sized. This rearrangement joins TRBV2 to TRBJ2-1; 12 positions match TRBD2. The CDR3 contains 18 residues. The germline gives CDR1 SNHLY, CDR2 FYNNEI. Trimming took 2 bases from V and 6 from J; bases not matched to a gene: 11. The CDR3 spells CASSEPTGTSGWINEQFF. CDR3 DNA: TGTGCCAGCAGTGAACCCACCGGGACTAGCGGGTGGATCAATGAGCAGTTCTTC.

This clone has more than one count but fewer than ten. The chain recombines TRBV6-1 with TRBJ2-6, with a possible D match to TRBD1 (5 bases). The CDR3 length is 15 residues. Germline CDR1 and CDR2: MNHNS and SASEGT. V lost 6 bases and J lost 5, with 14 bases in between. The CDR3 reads CASRIWTKRANVLTF. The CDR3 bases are TGTGCCAGCAGGATATGGACAAAGCGGGCCAACGTCCTGACTTTC.

The DNA for the CDR3 is TGTGCCAGCAGACAGGGTTCCTATGGCTACACCTTC. As protein: CASRQGSYGYTF. V usage is TRBV13 and J usage is TRBJ1-2; TRBD1 is a possible D gene (6 bases). Trimming took 6 bases from V and 4 from J, leaving 9 bases between them. The CDR3 totals 12 residues. The germline V gene has CDR1 PRHDT and CDR2 FYEKMQ (reference sequence).

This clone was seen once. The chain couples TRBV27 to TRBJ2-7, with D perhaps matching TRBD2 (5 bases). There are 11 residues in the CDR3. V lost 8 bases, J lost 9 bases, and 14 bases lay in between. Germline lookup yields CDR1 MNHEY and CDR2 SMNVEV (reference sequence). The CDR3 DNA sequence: TGTGCCAGCGGCTACGGGAAGGCGCAGTACTTC. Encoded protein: CASGYGKAQYF.

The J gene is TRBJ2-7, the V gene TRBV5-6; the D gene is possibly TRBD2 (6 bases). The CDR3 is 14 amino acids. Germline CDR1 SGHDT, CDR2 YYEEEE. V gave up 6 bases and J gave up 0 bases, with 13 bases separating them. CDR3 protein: CASNLGGSSYEQYF. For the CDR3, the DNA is TGTGCCAGCAACTTAGGAGGGTCCTCCTACGAGCAGTACTTC.

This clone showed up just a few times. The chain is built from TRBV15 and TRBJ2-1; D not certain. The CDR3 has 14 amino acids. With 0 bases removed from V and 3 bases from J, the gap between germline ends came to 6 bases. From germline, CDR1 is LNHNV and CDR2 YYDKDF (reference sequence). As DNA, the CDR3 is TGTGCCACCAGCAGAGAAGGGAACTACAATGAGCAGTTCTTC. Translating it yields CATSREGNYNEQFF.

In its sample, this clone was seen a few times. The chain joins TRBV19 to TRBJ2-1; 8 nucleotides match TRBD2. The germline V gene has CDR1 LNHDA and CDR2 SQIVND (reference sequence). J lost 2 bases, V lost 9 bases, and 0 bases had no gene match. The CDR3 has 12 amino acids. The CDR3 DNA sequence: TGTGCCAGCGGGGGGGCCTACAATGAGCAGTTCTTC. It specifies CASGGAYNEQFF.

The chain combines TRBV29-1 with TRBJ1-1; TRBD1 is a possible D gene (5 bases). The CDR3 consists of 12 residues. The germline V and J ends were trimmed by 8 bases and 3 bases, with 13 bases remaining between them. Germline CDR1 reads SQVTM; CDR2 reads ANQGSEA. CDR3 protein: CSTGRGDTEAFF. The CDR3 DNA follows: TGCAGCACTGGCCGGGGGGACACTGAAGCTTTCTTT.

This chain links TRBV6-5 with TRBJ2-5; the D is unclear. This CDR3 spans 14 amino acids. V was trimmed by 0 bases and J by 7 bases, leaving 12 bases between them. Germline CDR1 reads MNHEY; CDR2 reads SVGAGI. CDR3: CASSYSSSPGTQYF. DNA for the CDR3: TGTGCCAGCAGTTACTCGAGTAGTCCCGGGACCCAGTACTTC.

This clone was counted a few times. The DNA for the CDR3 is TGTGCCAGCAGCTTGAGTCAGGGTTTTGGTACGTCTAGCAATCAGCCCCAGCATTTT. Protein product: CASSLSQGFGTSSNQPQHF. The rearrangement uses TRBV5-6 and TRBJ1-5, with a possible D match to TRBD1 (5 bases). The CDR3 loop spans 19 amino acids. V lost 1 base and J lost 0, with 20 bases in between. In germline, CDR1 is SGHDT, CDR2 YYEEEE. Drawing the rest from reference TRBV5-6 and TRBJ1-5, the complete variable domain is DAGVTQSPTHLIKTRGQQVTLRCSPKSGHDTVSWYQQALGQGPQFIFQYYEEEERQRGNFPDRFSGHQFPNYSSELNVNALLLGDSALYLCASSLSQGFGTSSNQPQHFGDGTRLSIL.

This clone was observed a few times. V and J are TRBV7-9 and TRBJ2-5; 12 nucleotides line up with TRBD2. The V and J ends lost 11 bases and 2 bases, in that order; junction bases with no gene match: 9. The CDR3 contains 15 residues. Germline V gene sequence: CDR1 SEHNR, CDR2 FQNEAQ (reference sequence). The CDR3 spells CAGLGTSGPQETQYF. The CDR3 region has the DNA TGTGCCGGACTCGGGACTAGCGGGCCTCAAGAGACCCAGTACTTC.

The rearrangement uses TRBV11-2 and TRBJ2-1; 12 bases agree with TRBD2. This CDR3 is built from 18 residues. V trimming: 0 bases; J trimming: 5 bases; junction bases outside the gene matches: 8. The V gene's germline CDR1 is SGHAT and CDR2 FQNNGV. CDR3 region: CASSLDLKLAGGNNEQFF. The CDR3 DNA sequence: TGTGCCAGCAGCTTAGATCTAAAACTAGCGGGGGGAAACAATGAGCAGTTCTTC.

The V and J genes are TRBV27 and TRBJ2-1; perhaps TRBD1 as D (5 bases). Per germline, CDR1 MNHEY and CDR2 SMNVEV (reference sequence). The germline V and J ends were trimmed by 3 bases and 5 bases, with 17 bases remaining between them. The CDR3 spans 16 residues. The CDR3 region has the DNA TGTGCCAGCAGTTTTAGTGCAGGGAACATTAACAATGAGCAGTTCTTC. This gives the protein CASSFSAGNINNEQFF.

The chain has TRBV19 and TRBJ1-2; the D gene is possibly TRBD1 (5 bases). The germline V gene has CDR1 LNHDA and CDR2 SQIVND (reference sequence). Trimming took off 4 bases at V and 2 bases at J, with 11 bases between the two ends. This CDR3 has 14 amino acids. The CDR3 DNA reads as TGTGCCAGTAGTACCCACGGGGGGAACTATGGCTACACCTTC. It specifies CASSTHGGNYGYTF.